Below, 9 T cell receptor beta chains from the same sample are listed, as sequenced in a study of blood T cells in healthy people across ages. A second PCR, run for roughly 7 to 11 cycles, used a sample-barcoded 5' primer plus a J-beta primer mix. A single record per CDR3 protein comes from TCRdb applying MiXCR to the 5' RACE reads. The table lists hundreds of thousands of distinct CDR3 sequences, 58% of them singletons. The sample consisted of blood. The source is a man aged 30 to 45 in good health.

This clonotype was observed a handful of times. The chain employs TRBV4-3 and TRBJ2-1; D might be TRBD1 or TRBD2, each matching 5 bases. This CDR3 is 15 amino acids long. Germline CDR1 is LGHNA and CDR2 is YSLEER. Trimming took 1 base from V and 6 from J, leaving 13 bases between them. Written as DNA, the CDR3 is TGCGCCAGCAGCCAAGGGTGGGGGAACTTCAATGAGCAGTTCTTC. Protein sequence: CASSQGWGNFNEQFF.

The chain is built from TRBV12-3 or TRBV12-4 and TRBJ1-5, with D perhaps TRBD1 (6 bases). V lost 5 bases, J lost 4 bases, and 12 bases lay in between. CDR3 length equals 14 residues. The chain's CDR3 is CASSLGQPNQPQHF. Written as DNA, the CDR3 is TGTGCCAGCAGTCTTGGACAGCCAAATCAGCCCCAGCATTTT.

The chain carries TRBV20-1 and TRBJ2-7; D remains unclear. The germline V gene has CDR1 DFQATT and CDR2 SNEGSKA (reference sequence). Trimming pared 3 bases from V and 3 bases from J, leaving 21 bases between. This CDR3 comprises 16 residues. CDR3 nucleotide sequence: TGCAGTGCTAGTCCTGGGCCACAGCGAATAATCTACGAGCAGTACTTC. Translated: CSASPGPQRIIYEQYF.

The chain recombines TRBV6-5 with TRBJ2-7, with TRBD2 matching over 9 bases. The trim removed 6 bases at V and 4 bases at J, leaving 10 bases unmatched. This CDR3 has 15 residues. Germline-derived CDR1 and CDR2 are MNHEY and SVGAGI. The CDR3 region has the DNA TGTGCCAGCAGGTACGCGCGGGGGGGCCCGTACGAGCAGTACTTC. This sequence encodes CASRYARGGPYEQYF.

In its sample, this clonotype was seen a few times. DNA for the CDR3: TGTGCCAGCAGCACGAGTCCGAATACGCAGTATTTT. Amino acid sequence: CASSTSPNTQYF. The chain couples TRBV7-8 to TRBJ2-3; no firm D call. Trimming shortened V by 5 bases and J by 7 bases, and 10 bases separated the two germline ends. The CDR3 consists of 12 residues. CDR1 is SGHVS, CDR2 FQNEAQ, per germline.

The V and J genes are TRBV14 and TRBJ1-1; D is unclear. Germline V gene sequence: CDR1 SGHDN, CDR2 FVKESK. The CDR3 covers 13 residues. Trimming pared 4 bases from V and 4 bases from J, leaving 10 bases between. CDR3 in amino acids: CASSPWYGTEAFF. The CDR3 DNA sequence: TGTGCCAGCAGCCCATGGTATGGCACTGAAGCTTTCTTT.

This clonotype occurred a few times. The J gene is TRBJ1-2, the V gene TRBV12-3 or TRBV12-4; D possibly corresponds to TRBD1 (6 bases). This CDR3 spans 15 amino acids. V was shortened by 7 bases and J by 4 bases, with 19 bases between the two germline ends. The CDR3 region is CASTQQGQLGYGYTF. CDR3 in DNA: TGTGCCAGCACCCAGCAGGGACAACTAGGCTATGGCTACACCTTC.

The rearrangement links TRBV7-2 to TRBJ2-3; perhaps TRBD2 as D (5 bases). This CDR3 comprises 13 residues. CDR1 and CDR2 from the germline V gene are SGHTA and FQGNSA. Deletions cut 5 bases from V and 4 bases from J, with 10 bases between. For the CDR3, the DNA is TGTGCCAGCAGCCCTAGCAGCTCAGATACGCAGTATTTT. Translated: CASSPSSSDTQYF.

This clonotype occurred a few times. This CDR3 is CASSLVPAAEYSYEQYF. CDR3 sequence (DNA): TGTGCCAGCAGCTTGGTTCCAGCAGCAGAGTACTCCTACGAGCAGTACTTC. The chain combines TRBV5-8 with TRBJ2-7; D gene unclear. This CDR3 spans 17 amino acids. CDR1 is SGHTS, CDR2 YDEGEE, per germline. V was clipped by 0 bases and J by 0 bases, with 16 bases between them.